Detailed here is one T cell receptor (beta chain). No antigen is known for it. Per the study methods: Between-group CDR3 differences, defined by clinicopathological status, yielded a distant-metastasis classifier for papillary thyroid cancer. TCRdb used MiXCR to call clones anew from the PCR reads. None of the V and J calls come from the authors' own analysis; TCRdb made them. The sample carries approximately 23,000 clones, 23% recorded once. This specimen belongs to a study of metastatic and nonmetastatic thyroid tumors. Across the whole study: A comparison of repertoires was made across blood and tumor or nodule tissue from malignant and benign thyroid patients. Study conclusions and caveats: Significantly higher TCR beta diversity was reportedly seen in malignant thyroid tumors than benign nodules, in blood and tumor.

The germline V gene has CDR1 SNHLY and CDR2 FYNNEI. CDR3 length: 17 amino acids. Trimming removed 4 bases from V and 1 base from J; junction bases left unmatched: 11. No treatment of any kind had been given to any patient before thyroid surgery. The sequenced sample was blood. This clonotype was obtained from a male donor with papillary thyroid cancer or a benign thyroid nodule (not recorded which). Some clones in this sample may be carry-over from other donors' samples. The V gene is TRBV2, the J gene TRBJ1-2; 8 bases fit TRBD1. The CDR3 DNA is TGTGCCAGCAGTGGATGGGGACAGGACGATCTTAACTATGGCTACACCTTC. Protein sequence: CASSGWGQDDLNYGYTF.